This passage covers 23 T cell receptor beta chains from one sample sequenced in a study of technical replicates of blood from several donors. Profiling relied on immunoSEQ multiplex PCR, and the TCRdb table lists in-frame clones only, not all of them. Here the sample spans tens of thousands of clones, approximately 90% being singletons. The specimen sequenced was PBMCs. Every receptor here comes from a human donor in good health. Some clones in this sample may be carry-over from other donors' samples.

The V and J genes are TRBV30 and TRBJ2-1; D remains unclear. The V gene's germline CDR1 is GTSNPN and CDR2 SVGIG (reference sequence). This CDR3 contains 12 residues. Trimming stripped 0 bases from V and 4 bases from J, with 4 bases between. The CDR3 region is CAWSVLYNEQFF. CDR3 nucleotide sequence: TGTGCCTGGAGTGTTCTATACAATGAGCAGTTCTTC.

The V gene is TRBV6-6, the J gene TRBJ2-2; D perhaps matches TRBD1 (6 bases). The V end was cut by 0 bases, the J end by 2 bases, with 10 bases between. This CDR3 contains 16 residues. Germline CDR1 MNHNY, CDR2 SVGAGI (reference sequence). The CDR3 protein is CASSYSPGHNTGELFF. CDR3 bases: TGTGCCAGCAGTTACTCCCCGGGACACAACACCGGGGAGCTGTTTTTT.

The chain has TRBV27 and TRBJ2-7, with TRBD2 matching over 7 bases. Germline V gene sequence: CDR1 MNHEY, CDR2 SMNVEV (reference sequence). CDR3 length equals 16 residues. J was trimmed by 2 bases and V by 3 bases; bases with no gene match: 10. The CDR3 bases are TGTGCCAGCAGTTTTGTGGGGCGGGGGAGAACCTACGAGCAGTACTTC. It encodes CASSFVGRGRTYEQYF.

CDR3 nucleotides: TGCGCCAGCAGCCAAGATTGGCAGGGGCTCAGCACCGGGGAGCTGTTTTTT. Translating it yields CASSQDWQGLSTGELFF. The rearrangement uses TRBV4-3 and TRBJ2-2, with a tentative D call TRBD1 (6 bases). This CDR3 is 17 amino acids long. V lost 0 bases to trimming and J lost 4 bases, with 15 bases between them. CDR1 is LGHNA, CDR2 YSLEER, per germline.

V gene TRBV2 combines with J gene TRBJ1-1; D remains unclear. Trimming removed 6 bases at V and 0 bases at J, with 8 bases between. The CDR3 covers 13 residues. Looked up from germline, CDR1 is SNHLY and CDR2 is FYNNEI. Here the CDR3 DNA reads TGTGCCAGCAGACAGAGCATGAACACTGAAGCTTTCTTT. Translation gives CASRQSMNTEAFF.

The V and J genes are TRBV5-1 and TRBJ1-3, with D possibly being TRBD1 (5 bases). Germline V gene lookup returns CDR1 SGHRS and CDR2 YFSETQ. The CDR3 contains 14 residues. Trimming pared 4 bases from V and 0 bases from J, leaving 8 bases between. This chain's CDR3 is CASSPDSSGNTIYF. The CDR3 DNA reads TGCGCCAGCAGCCCCGACAGCTCTGGAAACACCATATATTTT.

This clone occurred once. The rearrangement joins TRBV5-1 to TRBJ2-5, with TRBD1 identical over 7 bases. The CDR3 sequence is 13 residues long. J gave up 5 bases and V 2 bases, and 3 bases lay outside the gene matches. Germline assignment: CDR1 SGHRS and CDR2 YFSETQ. CDR3 sequence: CASSLGGAETQYF. For the CDR3, the DNA is TGCGCCAGCAGCTTAGGGGGCGCTGAGACCCAGTACTTC. Complete variable domain (other parts from reference TRBV5-1 and TRBJ2-5): KAGVTQTPRYLIKTRGQQVTLSCSPISGHRSVSWYQQTPGQGLQFLFEYFSETQRNKGNFPGRFSGRQFSNSRSEMNVSTLELGDSALYLCASSLGGAETQYFGPGTRLLVL.

The CDR3 spells CATSPGGPSDTQYF. The CDR3 DNA follows: TGTGCCACCAGCCCGGGGGGACCATCAGATACGCAGTATTTT. This sequence joins TRBV15 and TRBJ2-3; the match to TRBD2 covers 7 bases. Germline CDR1 is LNHNV and CDR2 is YYDKDF (reference sequence). The CDR3 is 14 residues long. The junction had 6 bases not matched to a gene; V was cut back by 5 bases and J by 4 bases.

This chain connects TRBV2 to TRBJ1-6; weak D call: TRBD1 (5 bases). Germline V lookup: CDR1 SNHLY, CDR2 FYNNEI. Trimming shortened V by 7 bases and J by 6 bases, and 10 bases separated the two germline ends. There are 13 residues in the CDR3. DNA for the CDR3: TGTGCCAGCACAAGGCAGGGTAATTCACCCCTCCACTTT. It translates to CASTRQGNSPLHF.

V is TRBV19 and J is TRBJ2-7; D unresolved. Trimming shortened V by 5 bases and J by 4 bases, and 9 bases separated the two germline ends. The CDR3 spans 12 residues. Germline-derived CDR1 and CDR2 are LNHDA and SQIVND (reference sequence). CDR3 protein: CASSPNLYEQYF. The CDR3 region has the DNA TGTGCCAGTAGTCCAAATCTATACGAGCAGTACTTC.

The V call is TRBV27, the J call TRBJ1-4; D gene unclear. The CDR3 spans 15 residues. CDR1 is MNHEY and CDR2 is SMNVEV in the germline V gene (reference sequence). Trimming cost V 5 bases and J 3 bases, with 13 bases left between them. CDR3 sequence reads: CASSARTVSNEKLFF. DNA for the CDR3: TGTGCCAGCAGTGCAAGGACTGTTTCTAATGAAAAACTGTTTTTT.

The CDR3, as DNA: TGTGCCAGCAGCCGACAGAATCAAGAGACCCAGTACTTC. Protein: CASSRQNQETQYF. The gene calls are TRBV7-2 and TRBJ2-5, with D tentatively TRBD1 (5 bases). Looked up from germline, CDR1 is SGHTA and CDR2 is FQGNSA. Trimming shortened V by 5 bases and J by 2 bases, and 9 bases separated the two germline ends. The CDR3 is 13 residues long.

The genes are TRBV27 and TRBJ2-3; D possibly corresponds to TRBD2 (5 bases). Trimming cost V 4 bases and J 2 bases, with 10 bases left between them. The V gene's germline CDR1 is MNHEY and CDR2 SMNVEV (reference sequence). The CDR3 is 14 amino acids. The CDR3 DNA reads TGTGCCAGCAGTTCGACTAAGACCACAGATACGCAGTATTTT. This translates into CASSSTKTTDTQYF.

The CDR3 region has the DNA TGTGCCAGCAGCCTAACAGGCTTGAACACTGAAGCTTTCTTT. Amino acid sequence: CASSLTGLNTEAFF. This chain uses TRBV6-1 with TRBJ1-1; weak D call: TRBD1 (5 bases). Germline values: CDR1 MNHNS, CDR2 SASEGT. This CDR3 is built from 14 residues. Trimming took off 6 bases at V and 0 bases at J, with 11 bases between the two ends.

V and J are TRBV7-2 and TRBJ2-7, with TRBD2 matching 12 bases. Trimming at V came to 7 bases and at J to 3 bases, leaving 7 bases not matched to a gene. The CDR3 is made up of 15 amino acids. Germline V gene sequence: CDR1 SGHTA, CDR2 FQGNSA. In nucleotides, the CDR3 is TGTGCCAGCACCGGCCTGACTAGCGGGAGCTACGAGCAGTACTTC. Its translation is CASTGLTSGSYEQYF.

The genes are TRBV29-1 and TRBJ1-2; no firm D call. Germline CDR1 is SQVTM and CDR2 is ANQGSEA. The V gene lost 0 bases and the J gene lost 14 bases, with 13 bases spanning the gap. The CDR3 has 11 amino acids. This CDR3 is CSVEDRTAETF. CDR3 bases: TGCAGCGTTGAAGATCGTACAGCCGAGACCTTC.

This sequence joins TRBV6-5 and TRBJ2-2; 7 nucleotides line up with TRBD1. The germline V gene has CDR1 MNHEY and CDR2 SVGAGI. The J segment lost 7 bases and the V segment lost 4 bases, leaving 12 bases of the junction unmatched. The CDR3 is 16 amino acids. DNA for the CDR3: TGTGCCAGCAGTTTCCATCGACAGGGCAAGGGCGGGGAGCTGTTTTTT. Its translation: CASSFHRQGKGGELFF.

The gene calls are TRBV18 and TRBJ1-3; 7 bases agree with TRBD1. This CDR3 is built from 19 residues. CDR1 is KGHSH, CDR2 LQKENI, per germline. The junction had 11 bases not matched to a gene; V was cut back by 0 bases and J by 0 bases. CDR3 region: CASSPPGGQTPYSGNTIYF. CDR3 DNA: TGTGCCAGCTCACCACCGGGGGGACAGACCCCTTACTCTGGAAACACCATATATTTT.

The V call is TRBV9, the J call TRBJ2-3, with D possibly TRBD2 on 7 matching bases. The length of the CDR3 is 13 residues. The germline gives CDR1 SGDLS, CDR2 YYNGEE. Trimming left V 0 bases short and J 11 bases short, with 13 bases between. The CDR3 sequence: CASSVASGGGQYF. CDR3 nucleotide sequence: TGTGCCAGCAGCGTAGCTTCGGGGGGCGGGCAGTATTTT.

This sequence joins TRBV6-5 and TRBJ2-7; 7 nucleotides line up with TRBD1. CDR1 MNHEY and CDR2 SVGAGI come from the germline V gene. V was clipped by 0 bases and J by 7 bases; unmatched bases: 3. There are 13 residues in the CDR3. In DNA form, the CDR3 reads TGTGCCAGCAGTTACTCCCGGGACAGTGAGCAGTACTTC. This translates into CASSYSRDSEQYF.

The chain carries TRBV11-2 and TRBJ2-4, with 8 bases fitting TRBD2. This CDR3 spans 12 amino acids. Germline loops: CDR1 SGHAT, CDR2 FQNNGV. V lost 8 bases to trimming and J lost 10 bases; unmatched junction nucleotides: 7. Here the CDR3 reads CASVTSGGIQYF. CDR3 sequence (DNA): TGTGCCAGCGTCACTAGCGGAGGTATTCAGTACTTC.

The rearrangement uses TRBV9 and TRBJ1-2; possibly TRBD1 for D (5 bases). V was pared by 4 bases and J by 6 bases, with 16 bases between. Per germline, CDR1 SGDLS and CDR2 YYNGEE. The CDR3 length is 14 residues. Here the CDR3 DNA reads TGTGCCAGCAGCCTCGATTGGGGCTCGGATGGCTACACCTTC. Its translation is CASSLDWGSDGYTF.

This rearrangement joins TRBV2 to TRBJ1-2, with D hard to call. The CDR3 covers 15 residues. Germline CDR1 is SNHLY and CDR2 is FYNNEI. V lost 3 bases and J lost 0, with 11 bases in between. The CDR3 reads CASSDSRRANYGYTF. DNA for the CDR3: TGTGCCAGCAGTGACTCCCGCCGAGCTAACTATGGCTACACCTTC.